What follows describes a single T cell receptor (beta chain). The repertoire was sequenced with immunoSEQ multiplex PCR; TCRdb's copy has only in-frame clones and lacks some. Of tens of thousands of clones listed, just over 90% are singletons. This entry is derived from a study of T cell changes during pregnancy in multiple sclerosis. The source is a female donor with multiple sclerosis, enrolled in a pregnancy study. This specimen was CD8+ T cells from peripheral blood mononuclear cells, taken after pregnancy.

The chain's CDR3 is CASSIIAGGLNEQYF. In DNA, the CDR3 is TGTGCCAGTAGTATCATAGCGGGAGGGCTGAACGAGCAGTACTTC. The chain carries TRBV19 and TRBJ2-7, with 11 bases identical to TRBD2. Germline V gives CDR1 LNHDA, CDR2 SQIVND (reference sequence). The length of the CDR3 is 15 residues. Trimming took 3 bases from V and 5 from J; bases not matched to a gene: 6.